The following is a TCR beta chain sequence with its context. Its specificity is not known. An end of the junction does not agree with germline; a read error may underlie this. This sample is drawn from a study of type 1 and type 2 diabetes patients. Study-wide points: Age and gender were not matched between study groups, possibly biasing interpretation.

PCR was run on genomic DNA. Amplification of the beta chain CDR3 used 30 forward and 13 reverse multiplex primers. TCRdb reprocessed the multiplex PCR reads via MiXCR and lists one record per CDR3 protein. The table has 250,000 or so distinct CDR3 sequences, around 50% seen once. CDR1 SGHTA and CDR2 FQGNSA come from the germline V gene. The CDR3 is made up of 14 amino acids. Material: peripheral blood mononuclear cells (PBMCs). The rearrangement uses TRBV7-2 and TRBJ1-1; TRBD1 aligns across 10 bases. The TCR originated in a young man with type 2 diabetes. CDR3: CASSPRTGGTGAFF. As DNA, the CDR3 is TGTGCCAGCAGCCCCCGGACAGGGGGGACTGGAGCTTTCTTT.